The sequence of this TCR beta chain was determined in a study of T cell responses to AZD1222 COVID-19 vaccine. The germline V gene has CDR1 KGHSH and CDR2 LQKENI. There are 14 residues in the CDR3. V was cut by 3 bases and J by 0 bases, with 7 bases left in between. Study observations and caveats: Repertoire sampling occurred only after the peak T cell response. It was only a handful of AZD1222 recipients who were seropositive at baseline. White British donors predominated, females outnumbered males, and clonal diversity was possibly underestimated.

The analysis combined second doses at about 4 or about 12 weeks. Remarks on this clone: Its antigen remains unknown.

Method: immunoSEQ multiplex PCR; TCRdb's copy keeps in-frame clones and lacks some. The sample yields around 53,000 clones, 80% to 90% seen once. This TCR derives from an adult who received the AZD1222 COVID-19 vaccine. The sample in question was peripheral blood, obtained 28 days after the second AZD1222 dose. The chain carries TRBV18 and TRBJ2-3; D remains ambiguous. The CDR3 DNA reads TGTGCCAGCTCACCCTTGATTAGCACAGATACGCAGTATTTT. Encoded protein: CASSPLISTDTQYF.